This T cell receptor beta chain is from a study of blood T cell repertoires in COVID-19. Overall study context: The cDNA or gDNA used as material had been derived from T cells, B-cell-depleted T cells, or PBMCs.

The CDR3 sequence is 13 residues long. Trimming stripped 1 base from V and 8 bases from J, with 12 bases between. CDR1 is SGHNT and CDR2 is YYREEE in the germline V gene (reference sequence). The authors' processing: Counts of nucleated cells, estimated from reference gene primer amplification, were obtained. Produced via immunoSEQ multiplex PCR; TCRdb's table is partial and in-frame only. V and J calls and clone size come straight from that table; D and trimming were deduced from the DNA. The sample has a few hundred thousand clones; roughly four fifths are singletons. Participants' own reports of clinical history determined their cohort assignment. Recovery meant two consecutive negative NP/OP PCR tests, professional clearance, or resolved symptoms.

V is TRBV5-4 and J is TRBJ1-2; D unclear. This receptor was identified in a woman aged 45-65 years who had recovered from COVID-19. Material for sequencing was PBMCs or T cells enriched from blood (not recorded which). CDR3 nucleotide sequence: TGTGCCAGCAGCTTGAGCGGGGAAGTGGGCTACACCTTC. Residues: CASSLSGEVGYTF.